Listed below are T cell receptor beta chains from one sample, sequenced in a study of T cell repertoires in cytomegalovirus infection. One entry per CDR3 protein results from TCRdb running MiXCR on the reads. The data show some 600,000 distinct CDR3 sequences, 24% seen once. The sequenced sample consisted of CD8+ T cells from PBMCs. Every receptor here comes from a human donor in good health (CMV status not recorded). Some clones in this sample may be carry-over from other donors' samples. Both conserved end residues are part of each CDR3. The D gene is left open where the match is weak. Size is stated for part of the rows, as once, few or many counts, or as a class when the clone is expanded.

CASNADSFGNTIYF,TGTGCCAGCAACGCAGACAGCTTTGGAAACACCATATATTTT,few,NA,TRBJ1-3,TRBV9
CASSLKERGSDTQYF,TGTGCCAGCAGTTTAAAAGAGCGGGGGTCAGATACGCAGTATTTT,NA,TRBD2,TRBJ2-3,TRBV12-3/TRBV12-4
CSVFSGFKIVEQFF,TGCAGCGTTTTTAGCGGGTTCAAAATTGTGGAGCAGTTCTTC,NA,TRBD2,TRBJ2-1,TRBV29-1
CASSQAGTWKNIQYF,TGCGCCAGCAGCCAGGCCGGGACATGGAAAAACATTCAGTACTTC,few,NA,TRBJ2-4,TRBV4-1
CAISGHSYEQYF,TGTGCCATCTCAGGACACTCATACGAGCAGTACTTC,many,NA,TRBJ2-7,TRBV7-8
CASSLGSAAQYF,TGTGCCAGCAGCTTAGGATCCGCGGCCCAGTACTTC,many,NA,TRBJ2-5,TRBV7-2
CSARDPWDYKNIQYF,TGCAGTGCTAGAGATCCGTGGGACTACAAAAACATTCAGTACTTC,few,TRBD2,TRBJ2-4,TRBV20-1
CAIGDRGQTDTQYF,TGTGCCATCGGGGACAGGGGGCAAACAGATACGCAGTATTTT,NA,TRBD1,TRBJ2-3,TRBV10-3
CASSSYRDSNQPQHF,TGTGCCAGCAGTTCATACCGGGACAGCAATCAGCCCCAGCATTTT,NA,NA,TRBJ1-5,TRBV5-8
CASSSPETGNEQFF,TGTGCCAGCAGCTCACCGGAGACGGGCAATGAGCAGTTCTTC,few,NA,TRBJ2-1,TRBV7-9
CANSLGLGGLETQYF,TGTGCCAACAGCTTAGGGTTAGGGGGGCTGGAGACCCAGTACTTC,NA,NA,TRBJ2-5,TRBV7-2
CASGPDGQSPLYEQYF,TGTGCTAGTGGTCCCGACGGGCAAAGCCCCCTCTACGAGCAGTACTTC,few,NA,TRBJ2-7,TRBV12-5
CASSHRGGPYNEQFF,TGTGCCAGCAGCCACCGGGGGGGACCATACAATGAGCAGTTCTTC,NA,TRBD2,TRBJ2-1,TRBV7-3
CASSLALNTQYF,TGTGCCAGCAGCTTGGCGTTGAATACGCAGTATTTT,few,NA,TRBJ2-3,TRBV5-6
CASSNGTGEVNQPQHF,TGTGCCAGTAGTAACGGGACAGGGGAAGTCAATCAGCCCCAGCATTTT,few,TRBD1,TRBJ1-5,TRBV19
CASSIDRGQGRGELFF,TGTGCCAGTAGTATAGATCGGGGACAGGGAAGGGGGGAGCTGTTTTTT,few,TRBD1,TRBJ2-2,TRBV19
CASSLYYGAYNEQFF,TGTGCCAGCAGCTTATATTACGGGGCCTACAATGAGCAGTTCTTC,NA,NA,TRBJ2-1,TRBV11-2
CASSHPLAGPAADTQYF,TGCGCCAGCAGCCACCCCTTGGCGGGGCCTGCGGCAGATACGCAGTATTTT,NA,NA,TRBJ2-3,TRBV4-1
CASSFDRARAYTGELFF,TGTGCCAGCAGTTTTGACAGGGCTCGAGCGTACACCGGGGAGCTGTTTTTT,NA,TRBD1,TRBJ2-2,TRBV28
CAIDRGLNTGELFF,TGTGCCATCGACAGGGGCCTTAACACCGGGGAGCTGTTTTTT,few,TRBD1,TRBJ2-2,TRBV12-3/TRBV12-4
CASSLPAGTGIDEQYF,TGTGCCAGCAGTCTCCCCGCCGGGACAGGGATTGACGAGCAGTACTTC,NA,TRBD1,TRBJ2-7,TRBV28
CASSTPGATQYF,TGTGCCAGCAGCACTCCGGGGGCCACGCAGTATTTT,few,NA,TRBJ2-3,TRBV27
CSVEGQGDGYTF,TGCAGCGTTGAGGGACAGGGGGATGGCTACACCTTC,NA,TRBD1,TRBJ1-2,TRBV29-1
CASSLTSGGPSYEQYF,TGTGCCAGCAGTCTTACTAGCGGGGGCCCATCCTACGAGCAGTACTTC,NA,TRBD2,TRBJ2-7,TRBV12-3/TRBV12-4
CASSFAGDTGELFF,TGTGCCAGCAGTTTCGCAGGGGATACCGGGGAGCTGTTTTTT,many,NA,TRBJ2-2,TRBV27
CASIRNGGVYNEQFF,TGTGCCAGTATAAGGAACGGGGGGGTTTACAATGAGCAGTTCTTC,NA,TRBD2,TRBJ2-1,TRBV19
CASSIESGGGPRTQYF,TGTGCCAGTAGTATAGAGAGCGGGGGGGGCCCTCGGACCCAGTACTTC,few,TRBD2,TRBJ2-5,TRBV19
CSVEGGKRGGETQYF,TGCAGCGTTGAAGGGGGCAAGCGGGGGGGGGAGACCCAGTACTTC,NA,TRBD2,TRBJ2-5,TRBV29-1
CASWPDSGTRNTEAFF,TGTGCCAGCTGGCCCGATTCCGGGACAAGGAACACTGAAGCTTTCTTT,few,NA,TRBJ1-1,TRBV28
CSALSAGIRGDEQFF,TGCAGTGCTCTCTCGGCGGGGATAAGAGGCGATGAGCAGTTCTTC,few,NA,TRBJ2-1,TRBV20-1
CASSLYRLPGELFF,TGTGCCAGCAGTTTATATAGGCTACCCGGGGAGCTGTTTTTT,few,NA,TRBJ2-2,TRBV27
CASRIPHQIEQFF,TGTGCCAGCAGGATCCCGCACCAGATTGAGCAGTTCTTC,few,NA,TRBJ2-1,TRBV7-9
CSADTGWNEQFF,TGCAGCGCTGATACAGGGTGGAATGAGCAGTTCTTC,NA,NA,TRBJ2-1,TRBV29-1
CASSTPGQENIQYF,TGTGCCAGCAGCACTCCGGGACAGGAAAACATTCAGTACTTC,NA,TRBD1,TRBJ2-4,TRBV9
CASLEIWGAPYNEQFF,TGTGCCAGCTTAGAGATTTGGGGGGCCCCCTACAATGAGCAGTTCTTC,NA,NA,TRBJ2-1,TRBV27
CASSLADGVYEQYF,TGTGCCAGCAGCTTAGCGGATGGGGTATACGAGCAGTACTTC,few,NA,TRBJ2-7,TRBV7-6
CASSYFGGASPDTQYF,TGTGCCAGCAGCTATTTTGGGGGCGCGAGTCCAGATACGCAGTATTTT,many,NA,TRBJ2-3,TRBV7-6
CASSLESDFIAKNIQYF,TGTGCCAGCAGCTTAGAATCCGACTTCATAGCCAAAAACATTCAGTACTTC,many,NA,TRBJ2-4,TRBV7-9
CSARDQTSVRADTQYF,TGCAGTGCTAGAGATCAGACTAGCGTGAGAGCAGATACGCAGTATTTT,NA,TRBD2,TRBJ2-3,TRBV20-1
CASSFSRAGSPLHF,TGTGCCAGCAGCTTCAGCAGGGCGGGTTCACCCCTCCACTTT,NA,NA,TRBJ1-6,TRBV13
CASHLLPGRGLSYEQYF,TGTGCCAGCCATCTGCTCCCGGGTAGAGGGCTTTCCTACGAGCAGTACTTC,many,NA,TRBJ2-7,TRBV7-4
CASSASLQSYTF,TGTGCCAGCAGTGCAAGCTTACAAAGCTACACCTTC,many,NA,TRBJ1-2,TRBV6-1
CASSQDGARSSTDTQYF,TGCGCCAGCAGCCAAGATGGGGCACGTTCTAGCACAGATACGCAGTATTTT,few,NA,TRBJ2-3,TRBV4-3
CATSRVQEGEKLFF,TGTGCCACCAGCAGAGTCCAGGAGGGTGAAAAACTGTTTTTT,NA,NA,TRBJ1-4,TRBV15
CSRTSGDTDTQYF,TGCTCCCGGACTAGCGGGGACACAGATACGCAGTATTTT,few,TRBD2,TRBJ2-3,TRBV20-1
CASSRQCSYNSPLHF,TGTGCCAGCAGCCGCCAGTGCTCCTATAATTCACCCCTCCACTTT,NA,NA,TRBJ1-6,TRBV7-8
CASSPLSGSDNEQFF,TGTGCCAGCAGCCCCCTGAGCGGGTCAGACAATGAGCAGTTCTTC,NA,NA,TRBJ2-1,TRBV9
CASSYFRVQGYMLDTEAFF,TGTGCCAGCAGTTACTTCAGAGTCCAGGGCTACATGTTGGACACTGAAGCTTTCTTT,NA,NA,TRBJ1-1,TRBV6-2/TRBV6-3
CASSIDLAGGPSEQFF,TGTGCCAGCAGTATCGACCTAGCGGGGGGGCCAAGTGAGCAGTTCTTC,many,TRBD2,TRBJ2-1,TRBV2